The TCR beta chain described here comes from a study of blood T cell repertoires in COVID-19. Looking at the study overall: Sources were T cells, B-cell-depleted T cells, or PBMCs; the material itself was cDNA or gDNA.

The CDR3 extends over 14 amino acids. V shed 5 bases and J shed 0 bases, with 10 bases lying between them. CDR1 and CDR2 (germline): MNHEY, SMNVEV (reference sequence). Profiling relied on immunoSEQ multiplex PCR, and the TCRdb table lists in-frame clones only, not all of them. The table has 62,000 or so clones, just over 85% seen once. The sample comprised peripheral blood. This TCR was recovered from a human donor in a cohort sampled during active COVID-19. The gene calls are TRBV27 and TRBJ1-1; the D gene is possibly TRBD1 (6 bases). The CDR3 DNA is TGTGCCAGCAGTACACAGGGAATGAACACTGAAGCTTTCTTT. Translation: CASSTQGMNTEAFF.